This paragraph reports one T cell receptor (beta chain). The data were taken from a study of T cell clonotyping in hematopoietic cell transplantation. Sequencing was performed with immunoSEQ multiplex PCR; in TCRdb, only in-frame clones are kept and a portion is missing. This table has 6,000 to 9,000 clones, around 91% appearing once. The CDR3 totals 15 residues. Germline CDR1 reads SNHLY; CDR2 reads FYNNEI. V shed 4 bases, J shed 3 bases, and the junction held 5 bases outside the gene matches. The clonotype comes from a female patient in her forties or fifties who had an allogeneic stem cell transplant from an unrelated donor, so the T cells may come from the graft donor. Some clones in this sample may be carry-over from other donors' samples. The sample here was PBMCs, taken 30 days after allogeneic stem cell transplant. The chain links TRBV2 to TRBJ1-5, with 8 nucleotides matching TRBD1. The CDR3 nucleotides read TGTGCCAGCAGTGCCGCGACAGGGGCCAATCAGCCCCAGCATTTT. It encodes CASSAATGANQPQHF.